This passage covers 19 T cell receptor beta chains from one sample sequenced in a study of identical twins. In TCRdb, the 5' RACE reads were re-called with MiXCR into one record per CDR3 protein. In the table there are 450,000 or so distinct CDR3 sequences, approximately 14% of which are singletons. The sample was also linked to a second study, of yellow fever vaccine responses in identical twins.

The sequenced sample was CD4+ T cells sorted from blood. The receptor source for this set is a young woman in good health.

CDR3 DNA sequence: TGTGCCAGCAGCTTAGGTGCGGGAGGCTACGAGCAGTACTTC. This codes for CASSLGAGGYEQYF. V usage is TRBV7-2 and J usage is TRBJ2-7; 8 bases map to TRBD2. V lost 1 base, J lost 3 bases, and 2 bases stayed unmatched. The CDR3 totals 14 residues. Germline V CDR1 and CDR2: SGHTA, FQGNSA.

This clonotype was found a few times. The chain recombines TRBV21-1 with TRBJ1-2; TRBD1 is the table's D call and was not checked against the DNA. TRBV21-1 is assigned pseudogene status. CDR3 length: 14 amino acids. CDR3 in DNA: TGTGCCAGCAGCGAACCAGGGGCTAACTATGGCTACACCTTC. Translation: CASSEPGANYGYTF.

This clonotype has a handful of counts. This rearrangement joins TRBV14 to TRBJ2-7; D is undetermined. The CDR3 has 11 residues. V was pared by 1 base and J by 7 bases, with 5 bases between. Germline CDR1 reads SGHDN; CDR2 reads FVKESK. The CDR3 nucleotides are TGTGCCAGCAGCCAAGGGATTGAGCAGTACTTC. Translated, it gives CASSQGIEQYF.

V and J are TRBV6-2 or TRBV6-3 and TRBJ2-7; the D gene is possibly TRBD2 (5 bases). The V end lost 3 bases, the J end lost 0 bases, and 15 bases lay between the germline ends. The CDR3 spans 16 residues. Germline assignment: CDR1 MNHEY and CDR2 SVGEGT. CDR3 nucleotide sequence: TGTGCCAGCAGTTATTGGGGAGCGGTAAACTCCTACGAGCAGTACTTC. Translation gives CASSYWGAVNSYEQYF.

This chain joins TRBV20-1 and TRBJ2-3; TRBD2 matches 7 bases. Trimming removed 0 bases from V and 0 bases from J; junction bases left unmatched: 3. Germline lookup yields CDR1 DFQATT and CDR2 SNEGSKA (reference sequence). The CDR3 spans 15 residues. This CDR3 is CSARDVGGSTDTQYF. CDR3 nucleotides: TGCAGTGCTAGAGATGTCGGGGGGAGCACAGATACGCAGTATTTT.

The table lists this clonotype with a few counts. The chain carries TRBV27 and TRBJ2-5; 11 bases match TRBD1. Per the germline V gene, CDR1 is MNHEY and CDR2 is SMNVEV (reference sequence). This CDR3 has 17 residues. After removal of 3 bases from V and 5 bases from J, the junction contained 11 bases not matched to a gene. The CDR3 DNA reads TGTGCCAGCAGTTTTTGGACTGGACAGGGGGCGGGGGAGACCCAGTACTTC. It encodes CASSFWTGQGAGETQYF.

The rearrangement uses TRBV11-2 and TRBJ2-2; 15 bases match TRBD2. V was pared by 5 bases and J by 1 base, with 5 bases of the junction left unmatched. The V gene's germline CDR1 is SGHAT and CDR2 FQNNGV. The CDR3 sequence is 18 residues long. The CDR3 sequence is CASSRTSGRGKNTGELFF. In DNA form, the CDR3 reads TGTGCCAGCAGCCGGACTAGCGGGAGGGGAAAGAACACCGGGGAGCTGTTTTTT.

This clonotype came up a few times. The chain links TRBV7-9 to TRBJ2-1; 9 nucleotides agree with TRBD2. V was clipped by 7 bases and J by 8 bases; unmatched bases: 12. This CDR3 has 15 amino acids. Per germline, CDR1 SEHNR and CDR2 FQNEAQ (reference sequence). The CDR3 nucleotides read TGTGCCAGCAATCGCGGCGGGAGGGCCTTGGATGAGCAGTTCTTC. As protein: CASNRGGRALDEQFF.

The chain combines TRBV25-1 with TRBJ1-2; D is unresolved. Germline CDR1 reads MGHDK; CDR2 reads SYGVNS. Trimming shortened V by 4 bases and J by 1 base, and 13 bases separated the two germline ends. The CDR3 length is 15 residues. CDR3 DNA sequence: TGTGCCAGCAGTGCCTCACCGGACTTTAACTATGGCTACACCTTC. It encodes CASSASPDFNYGYTF.

The chain links TRBV6-2 or TRBV6-3 to TRBJ2-1; TRBD2 is a possible D gene (5 bases). Germline V gene sequence: CDR1 MNHEY, CDR2 SVGEGT. This CDR3 has 12 residues. The V end was cut by 11 bases, the J end by 8 bases, with 16 bases between. CDR3 nucleotides: TGTGCCTGCGGAATTAGCGTCCATGAGCAGTTCTTC. It specifies CACGISVHEQFF.

This clonotype has a handful of counts. This chain uses TRBV9 with TRBJ2-5; 7 bases fit TRBD2. Germline lookup yields CDR1 SGDLS and CDR2 YYNGEE. The V and J ends lost 0 bases and 4 bases, in that order; junction bases with no gene match: 6. The CDR3 runs to 15 residues. Here the CDR3 DNA reads TGTGCCAGCAGCGTAGCTAGTGGGGGGGGAGAGACCCAGTACTTC. As protein: CASSVASGGGETQYF.

In nucleotides, the CDR3 is TGTGCCAGCAGCTTAGCCCTGGGACTAGCGGGAGAATCGGAGACCCAGTACTTC. Amino acids: CASSLALGLAGESETQYF. The rearrangement uses TRBV11-1 and TRBJ2-5, with 14 bases identical to TRBD2. After removal of 0 bases from V and 5 bases from J, the junction contained 8 bases not matched to a gene. Germline lookup yields CDR1 SGHAT and CDR2 FQDESV (reference sequence). The CDR3 spans 18 residues.

The J gene is TRBJ1-1, the V gene TRBV20-1, with a tentative D call TRBD1 (5 bases). The germline CDR1 and CDR2 sequences are DFQATT and SNEGSKA (reference sequence). V was trimmed by 3 bases and J by 1 base, leaving 9 bases between them. The CDR3 is made up of 13 amino acids. This CDR3 is CSASIGTNTEAFF. The CDR3 nucleotides read TGCAGTGCTAGTATCGGGACGAACACTGAAGCTTTCTTT.

This clonotype was counted many times. The chain recombines TRBV7-3 with TRBJ1-1; no reliable D call. The CDR3 contains 13 residues. V was trimmed by 5 bases and J by 11 bases, leaving 18 bases between them. Germline CDR1 and CDR2: SGHTA and FQGTGA. CDR3 region: CASSPVWQSDAFF. The CDR3 region has the DNA TGTGCCAGCAGCCCGGTTTGGCAGTCGGATGCTTTCTTT.

This clonotype has only a few counts. The J gene is TRBJ2-2, the V gene TRBV20-1; 8 bases map to TRBD2. This CDR3 contains 17 residues. V lost 0 bases to trimming and J lost 7 bases; unmatched junction nucleotides: 13. The germline gives CDR1 DFQATT, CDR2 SNEGSKA (reference sequence). CDR3 coding DNA: TGCAGTGCTAGAGAGGGAGGTCCGGGGGGGCCTTTCGGGGAGCTGTTTTTT. Protein sequence: CSAREGGPGGPFGELFF.

The CDR3 region has the DNA TGTGCCAGCAGCCTTGGGACAGGGCCTACCGGGGAGCTGTTTTTT. As protein: CASSLGTGPTGELFF. The genes are TRBV11-2 and TRBJ2-2; TRBD1 matches 9 bases. The CDR3 length is 15 residues. Trimming cost V 5 bases and J 5 bases; bases outside gene matches: 6. The germline CDR1 and CDR2 sequences are SGHAT and FQNNGV.

This clonotype appeared a few times. The chain links TRBV20-1 to TRBJ2-5, with 8 bases aligning to TRBD2. CDR1 is DFQATT and CDR2 is SNEGSKA in the germline V gene (reference sequence). With V trimmed by 0 bases and J by 4 bases, 7 bases remained unmatched. The CDR3 sequence is 15 residues long. The CDR3 here is CSARDSREGRETQYF. The CDR3 DNA sequence: TGCAGTGCTAGAGATTCTCGGGAGGGCCGAGAGACCCAGTACTTC.

This clonotype turned up a few times. The V call is TRBV6-1, the J call TRBJ2-1; a weak D match, TRBD2 (6 bases). Trimming removed 4 bases from V and 6 bases from J, with 10 bases in between. The CDR3 is 13 residues long. Germline CDR1 and CDR2: MNHNS and SASEGT. CDR3 in DNA: TGTGCCAGCAGTGTAGGACTAACCAATGAGCAGTTCTTC. It specifies CASSVGLTNEQFF.

This clonotype has only a few counts. The chain uses TRBV4-3 and TRBJ2-7; 7 bases map to TRBD2. The CDR3 has 14 amino acids. CDR1 and CDR2 from the germline V gene are LGHNA and YSLEER. Losses at the gene ends were 2 bases for V and 4 bases for J; bases not matched to a gene: 5. DNA of the CDR3: TGCGCCAGCAGCCAAAGGGAGGGCGGTTACGAGCAGTACTTC. Its protein product is CASSQREGGYEQYF.